This TCR beta chain was identified during a study of Graves' ophthalmopathy and Graves' hyperthyroidism (dated by TCRdb to between 2017 and 2018). About the study as a whole: Peripheral blood was collected at initial diagnosis, prior to any treatment. The study used signatures of the TCR beta repertoire to tell Graves' ophthalmopathy apart from Graves' hyperthyroidism and to predict which patients would progress to ophthalmopathy. In total, some 130 blood samples were TCR-sequenced: around 42 ophthalmopathy, 80 or so hyperthyroidism and roughly 17 hyperthyroidism-to-ophthalmopathy patients. To explore V-J signatures that distinguish ophthalmopathy from hyperthyroidism, a discovery set of 100 patients was enrolled, made up of around 44 with ophthalmopathy and under 65 with stable hyperthyroidism. An independent validation cohort was composed of fewer than 20 hyperthyroidism patients and around 16 patients who later progressed from hyperthyroidism to ophthalmopathy. In a handful of hyperthyroidism patients, the T-cell repertoire of thyroid tissue was compared with the T-cell repertoire of blood. Once sampling was done, hyperthyroidism patients were given methimazole at a starting dose of 30 mg daily, while ophthalmopathy patients were given high-dose intravenous methylprednisolone.

Here is what the overall study found, with its caveats: No statistical method was used to set the sample size in advance, and the investigators knew which group each participant was assigned to. The 13-signature model separated ophthalmopathy from stable hyperthyroidism with approximately 85% sensitivity and about 84% specificity in cross-validation, and 80%/75% in the test set. In validation, the model predicted ophthalmopathy progression with about 64% sensitivity and about 77% specificity; some 13 predicted patients were CT-confirmed with GO in a median of around 6 months. Most of the expanded thyroid clonotypes with a frequency above 0.001 were also detected in blood, and it was suggested that the thyroid immune response may be reflected by blood repertoires.

For CDR1 and CDR2, the germline V gene lists LGHNA and YSLEER. The cysteine opens and the phenylalanine closes a CDR3 of 15 amino acids. Of all the DNA, just the CDR3 is kept, 45 bases in frame from base 1. Trimming costs V 0 bases and J 4 bases, and their ends lie 12 bases apart. TCR beta CDR3 regions were amplified from RNA transcripts for repertoire sequencing. The first round was an RT-PCR using HTBI primers with the Qiagen OneStep RT-PCR kit, and this first round was followed by a second-round multiplex PCR, then size selection and purification. Libraries were sequenced paired-end with 100 bp reads on an Illumina HiSeq2000. In the original analysis: SOAPnuke was used for read processing, and reads with adapters, uncalled bases, a mean Phred below 15, or no exact constant-primer or identifier match were discarded. High-quality paired reads were merged with COPE v1.2.5. Unique nucleotide sequences were defined as clonotypes and aligned to IMGT TRB V, D and J references using MiTCR v1.1. The analysis was limited to V-J combinations with a frequency above 0.0001, which together covered around 99% of the repertoires. A TCR clonal expansion and chaos score per V-J combination was defined as the ratio of F50 clonal expansion to chaos observed in the TCRdist matrix. Welch's t-statistics and random forest were used to reduce features to about 13 V-J combinations, which were fed into a naive Bayes classifier. The Morisita-Horn index was used to measure how similar the thyroid and blood repertoires were. The public reads were reprocessed in TCRdb via fastp at Q25 and MiXCR, keeping in-frame beta chains. Rows merge per CDR3 protein into single entries with the most common DNA and genes. Clone size and V and J calls follow TCRdb, not the original study. The sample profile shows around 660,000 distinct CDR3 sequences; over 40% of them were found once. The ten largest account for over 2.5% of the sample.

Patients with ophthalmopathy had moderately to severely active disease, with a Clinical Activity Score of 3 or more, a NOSPECS grade of 4 or more, and a disease duration of less than 3 months. Patients with other autoimmune diseases, uncontrolled infections, pregnancy or lactation were excluded from the study. Clinical symptoms, serum thyroxine, TRAb, thyroid ultrasound and orbital computed tomography formed the basis of the diagnosis. Ficoll-Paque density gradient centrifugation was used to isolate PBMCs from 9.5 to 10 ml of fresh peripheral blood. Total RNA was extracted using Trizol reagent, and RNA quality was checked on an Agilent 2100 Bioanalyzer. This clonotype was seen many times. The specificity of this receptor is unknown. No qualities accompany the bases; no much larger clone lies one base away.

Sequences were obtained from peripheral blood. The receptor comes from an adult man with Graves' ophthalmopathy. This chain is built from TRBV4-3 and TRBJ1-2; the D gene cannot be resolved reliably. The nucleotides read TGCGCCAGCAGCCAAGATTGGGTCGGAGCCTATGGCTACACCTTC. It translates to CASSQDWVGAYGYTF.